These 9 T cell receptor beta chains originate from one sample sequenced in a study of memory CD4+ T cells and cytomegalovirus serostatus. The repertoire was sequenced with immunoSEQ multiplex PCR; TCRdb's copy has only in-frame clones and lacks some. The table has 85,000 to 100,000 clones, about 80% seen once. Single viable CD3+CD4+CD8-CD45RO+ cells were sorted as the memory CD4+ T cells. The sequencing input was memory CD4+ T cells from blood. These receptors were taken from an adult in good health and CMV-seropositive.

The chain employs TRBV2 and TRBJ1-5, with a possible D match to TRBD1 (5 bases). The germline V and J ends were trimmed by 5 bases and 3 bases, with 11 bases remaining between them. Germline lookup yields CDR1 SNHLY and CDR2 FYNNEI. The CDR3 extends over 14 amino acids. Here the CDR3 reads CASSRRVVNQPQHF. The CDR3 DNA reads as TGTGCCAGCAGTCGCAGGGTAGTCAATCAGCCCCAGCATTTT.

The chain combines TRBV5-1 with TRBJ2-3, with D unresolved. Trimming removed 2 bases from V and 0 bases from J, with 7 bases in between. Germline V gene lookup returns CDR1 SGHRS and CDR2 YFSETQ. The CDR3 consists of 14 residues. The DNA for the CDR3 is TGCGCCAGCAGCTTCTTTGACAGCACAGATACGCAGTATTTT. Protein product: CASSFFDSTDTQYF.

This chain uses TRBV5-3 with TRBJ1-1, with D unresolved. TRBV5-3 counts as an open reading frame of uncertain function. V lost 4 bases, J lost 4 bases, and 8 bases lay in between. CDR3 length: 12 residues. CDR3 in DNA: TGTGCCAGAAGCAACGGACCCACTGAAGCTTTCTTT. Translation: CARSNGPTEAFF.

A word on this clone: Other DNA sequences from this sample encode an identical CDR3 as well. V usage is TRBV7-2 and J usage is TRBJ2-5; D not certain. The V end lost 2 bases, the J end lost 2 bases, and 0 bases lay between the germline ends. This CDR3 spans 11 amino acids. Germline loops: CDR1 SGHTA, CDR2 FQGNSA. The chain's CDR3 is CASSLQETQYF. CDR3 coding DNA: TGTGCCAGCAGCTTACAAGAGACCCAGTACTTC.

The rearrangement joins TRBV27 to TRBJ1-5; tentative D call: TRBD1 (6 bases). Per the germline V gene, CDR1 is MNHEY and CDR2 is SMNVEV (reference sequence). The CDR3 loop spans 18 amino acids. V lost 3 bases, J lost 3 bases, and 21 bases lay in between. The CDR3 is CASSLTPGRGGPNQPQHF. CDR3 DNA sequence: TGTGCCAGCAGTTTGACCCCGGGAAGGGGGGGCCCCAATCAGCCCCAGCATTTT.

Concerning this clone: Other DNA sequences of this sample code for an identical CDR3. The gene calls are TRBV28 and TRBJ2-5, with D hard to call. V was trimmed by 7 bases and J by 2 bases, leaving 11 bases between them. CDR1 is MDHEN, CDR2 SYDVKM, per germline. The CDR3 length is 13 residues. CDR3 coding DNA: TGTGCCAGCATGACTCGTCCACAAGAGACCCAGTACTTC. It translates to CASMTRPQETQYF. Complete variable domain (other parts from reference TRBV28 and TRBJ2-5): DVKVTQSSRYLVKRTGEKVFLECVQDMDHENMFWYRQDPGLGLRLIYFSYDVKMKEKGDIPEGYSVSREKKERFSLILESASTNQTSMYLCASMTRPQETQYFGPGTRLLVL.

This chain links TRBV5-6 with TRBJ2-3, with D perhaps assigned TRBD1 or TRBD2 (5 bases each). Germline V lookup: CDR1 SGHDT, CDR2 YYEEEE. CDR3 length: 15 amino acids. Deletions cut 4 bases from V and 0 bases from J, with 12 bases between. CDR3 sequence reads: CASSPGPYSTDTQYF. The CDR3 bases are TGTGCCAGCAGCCCGGGACCCTACAGCACAGATACGCAGTATTTT. Full variable domain (rest looked up from reference TRBV5-6 and TRBJ2-3): DAGVTQSPTHLIKTRGQQVTLRCSPKSGHDTVSWYQQALGQGPQFIFQYYEEEERQRGNFPDRFSGHQFPNYSSELNVNALLLGDSALYLCASSPGPYSTDTQYFGPGTRLTVL.

This chain connects TRBV5-1 to TRBJ2-5; perhaps TRBD2 as D (5 bases). V was pared by 0 bases and J by 3 bases, with 12 bases between. This CDR3 is 15 amino acids long. The V gene's germline CDR1 is SGHRS and CDR2 YFSETQ. The chain's CDR3 is CASSLVRGSEETQYF. The CDR3 DNA reads as TGCGCCAGCAGCTTGGTAAGAGGGAGTGAAGAGACCCAGTACTTC.

The chain couples TRBV5-4 to TRBJ2-1; TRBD2 agrees at 8 bases. The trim removed 4 bases at V and 3 bases at J, leaving 6 bases unmatched. The CDR3 consists of 15 residues. Germline V gene sequence: CDR1 SGHNT, CDR2 YYREEE (reference sequence). CDR3 DNA sequence: TGTGCCAGCAGCATCGGGACTAGTCTCTACAATGAGCAGTTCTTC. It codes for CASSIGTSLYNEQFF. Looking up the rest from reference TRBV5-4 and TRBJ2-1 gives the full variable domain: ETGVTQSPTHLIKTRGQQVTLRCSSQSGHNTVSWYQQALGQGPQFIFQYYREEENGRGNFPPRFSGLQFPNYSSELNVNALELDDSALYLCASSIGTSLYNEQFFGPGTRLTVL.